This T cell receptor beta chain was recorded in a study of blood T cell repertoires in COVID-19. At the level of the study: PBMCs, B-cell-depleted T cells, or T cells were the source of the cDNA or gDNA that made up the material.

In the authors' workflow: Reference gene primer amplification gave estimated nucleated cell counts. Here immunoSEQ multiplex PCR was the method, and the copy in TCRdb shows in-frame clones only, minus some. V and J calls and clone size come straight from that table; D and trimming were deduced from the DNA. The data contain 300,000 to 500,000 clones, over 75% of them seen just once; the ten biggest clones take up over 0.9%. Adults between about 18 and 95 years of age took part from fewer than 30 US areas. Which cohort a participant joined came from the clinical history participants gave. Source material: PBMCs or T cells enriched from blood (not recorded which). This TCR was sampled from a woman younger than 45 with acute COVID-19.

The CDR3 reads CASILTGGAESPLHF. The CDR3 DNA reads TGTGCCAGCATCCTCACAGGGGGCGCAGAGTCACCCCTCCACTTT. The chain links TRBV6-5 to TRBJ1-6, with 9 bases fitting TRBD1. Per germline, CDR1 MNHEY and CDR2 SVGAGI. This CDR3 has 15 residues. J was trimmed by 10 bases and V by 7 bases; bases with no gene match: 11.